The rows below give T cell receptor beta chains drawn from one sample of a study of identical twins. Using its own MiXCR run on the 5' RACE reads, TCRdb lists one record per CDR3 protein. The data show 690,000 or so distinct CDR3 sequences, with 8.6% seen just once and around 0.98% held by the top ten. This sample was shared with a second study, whose subject was yellow fever vaccine responses in identical twins.

The sequencing sample was made of PBMCs. These receptors were taken from a woman aged 18-30 years in good health. CDR3s include the opening cysteine and the closing phenylalanine or tryptophan. D genes are given only for firm matches. Clone size appears in some rows only: once, few, many, or a class for an expanded clone.

-,-,TRBJ2-6,TRBV29-1,CSVEDADSGANVLTF
few,-,TRBJ2-7,TRBV10-3,CAISAAAQGHYEQYF
-,TRBD2,TRBJ2-7,TRBV12-3/TRBV12-4,CASSATSGGRRQYF
once,-,TRBJ2-3,TRBV3-1,CASSQRARATDTQYF
few,-,TRBJ2-7,TRBV15,CATSRDHLNYEQYF
many,-,TRBJ2-2,TRBV29-1,CSVDRGPNTGELFF
-,TRBD1,TRBJ2-7,TRBV28,CASSPSVGQGNYEQYF
-,TRBD2,TRBJ2-5,TRBV20-1,CSARMSAGGLETQYF
many,TRBD1,TRBJ2-7,TRBV12-3/TRBV12-4,CASSQGDKVYEQYF
many,-,TRBJ2-1,TRBV7-6,CASSLALNSYHEQFF
-,TRBD2,TRBJ2-1,TRBV12-3/TRBV12-4,CASSLTGGLGEQFF
-,-,TRBJ2-7,TRBV9,CASSVDVPQSSYEQYF
few,-,TRBJ2-3,TRBV27,CASSLTSSGQDTQYF